Presented here are 3 T cell receptor beta chains from one specimen sequenced in a study of Ad26.COV2.S vaccination and SARS-CoV-2 variants. Measured with immunoSEQ multiplex PCR; TCRdb has only the in-frame clones, and not every one. The table has around 500,000 clones, nearly 90% seen once; the top ten hold more than 1.5%. Treatment indicated: some 20 received Ad26.COV2.S at low or high dose, single or two shots; about 5 received placebo; per-sample allocation not given. Vaccine and placebo recipients were sampled on day 63 after the first injection. Material: peripheral blood, obtained in a trial of Ad26.COV2.S vaccine versus placebo. Receptors originate from a person between 18 and 59 years old who received the Ad26.COV2.S COVID-19 vaccine or a placebo.

V usage is TRBV5-1 and J usage is TRBJ1-2; D may be TRBD1 (6 bases). The CDR3 covers 13 residues. CDR1 and CDR2 from the germline V gene are SGHRS and YFSETQ. Trimming left V 4 bases short and J 5 bases short, with 12 bases between. In DNA, the CDR3 is TGCGCCAGCAGCCGGGGGCAGGATTATGGCTACACCTTC. Its protein is CASSRGQDYGYTF.

The chain uses TRBV18 and TRBJ1-4; TRBD1 aligns across 9 bases. V shed 1 base and J 3 bases; nucleotides not matched to a gene: 6. Germline assignment: CDR1 KGHSH and CDR2 LQKENI. CDR3 length equals 17 residues. CDR3: CASSPQGQGSANEKLFF. The CDR3, as DNA: TGTGCCAGCTCACCACAGGGACAGGGCTCTGCTAATGAAAAACTGTTTTTT. Full variable domain (missing parts from reference TRBV18 and TRBJ1-4): NAGVMQNPRHLVRRRGQEARLRCSPMKGHSHVYWYRQLPEEGLKFMVYLQKENIIDESGMPKERFSAEFPKEGPSILRIQQVVRGDSAAYFCASSPQGQGSANEKLFFGSGTQLSVL.

The chain combines TRBV6-6 with TRBJ2-1, with D possibly TRBD1 on 5 matching bases. V lost 4 bases and J 8 bases, leaving 6 bases between the germline ends. Germline V CDR1 and CDR2: MNHNY, SVGAGI (reference sequence). The CDR3 consists of 11 residues. CDR3 DNA sequence: TGTGCCAGCAGTTGGGGCGATGAGCAGTTCTTC. Translated, it gives CASSWGDEQFF.